Below, 30 T cell receptor beta chains from the same sample are listed, as sequenced in a study of CD8 T cells in ankylosing spondylitis (dated by TCRdb to between 2016 and 2019). The library was obtained by 5' RACE. TCRdb shows the sequencer as Illumina HiSeq 2500. The public sequencing data were trimmed at Q25 with fastp and processed into clonotypes with MiXCR by TCRdb, which kept only in-frame beta chains. All rows with the same CDR3 protein become a single entry with the most common DNA and genes. Here the sample has some 250,000 distinct CDR3 sequences; 24% occur a single time. The top ten clones comprise less than 0.75% of the sample. Material: blood, either unsorted or a sorted T cell fraction (not recorded which). The origin of the receptors is a male donor with ankylosing spondylitis or in good health (not recorded which).

The chain combines TRBV12-3 or TRBV12-4 with TRBJ1-5; D is perhaps TRBD1 (5 bases). Gene TRBJ2-3 matches the end of the DNA better, so the J call may be wrong. The CDR3 length is 14 residues. CDR3 nucleotide sequence: TGTGCCAGCAGTTTAGGACAGAACAATCAGCCCCAGTATTTT. Its protein is CASSLGQNNQPQYF.

This clonotype has more than one count but fewer than ten. The chain uses TRBV20-1 and TRBJ2-7; D is unclear. CDR3 length: 13 amino acids. Germline-derived CDR1 and CDR2 are DFQATT and SNEGSKA (reference sequence). The ends were cut back, 5 bases at V and 7 bases at J, with 18 bases in the middle. CDR3 protein: CSAPPTAMGEQYF. The DNA of the CDR3 is TGCAGTGCTCCTCCGACCGCCATGGGGGAGCAGTACTTC.

The chain links TRBV6-6 to TRBJ1-1, with D possibly matching TRBD1 (5 bases). The ends were cut back, 8 bases at V and 3 bases at J, with 13 bases in the middle. The CDR3 sequence is 13 residues long. CDR1 and CDR2 (germline): MNHNY, SVGAGI (reference sequence). The CDR3 coding sequence is TGTGCCAGCCTAAAGGGGAGTTACACTGAAGCTTTCTTT. This translates into CASLKGSYTEAFF.

This clonotype came up many times. CDR3 sequence reads: CAIVRDRGDDEQFF. The DNA for the CDR3 is TGTGCCATCGTCCGGGACAGGGGTGATGATGAGCAGTTCTTC. The chain carries TRBV10-3 and TRBJ2-1; 10 positions agree with TRBD1. V shed 8 bases, J shed 8 bases, and the junction held 9 bases outside the gene matches. The germline V gene encodes CDR1 ENHRY and CDR2 SYGVKD. The CDR3 runs 14 residues.

This chain links TRBV18 with TRBJ1-6; D is perhaps TRBD1 (5 bases). The CDR3 runs 15 residues. The germline CDR1 and CDR2 sequences are KGHSH and LQKENI. The V and J ends lost 4 bases and 9 bases respectively, with 16 bases between them. CDR3 in amino acids: CASSRRDSISSPLHF. CDR3 sequence (DNA): TGTGCCAGCTCACGACGGGACTCTATATCTTCACCCCTCCACTTT. The whole variable domain, filled in from reference TRBV18 and TRBJ1-6, reads NAGVMQNPRHLVRRRGQEARLRCSPMKGHSHVYWYRQLPEEGLKFMVYLQKENIIDESGMPKERFSAEFPKEGPSILRIQQVVRGDSAAYFCASSRRDSISSPLHFGNGTRLTVT.

This clonotype occurred many times. The chain carries TRBV12-3 or TRBV12-4 and TRBJ1-4; possible D gene TRBD1, 6 bases. The CDR3 has 14 residues. V was shortened by 6 bases and J by 4 bases, with 12 bases between the two germline ends. CDR3 sequence (DNA): TGTGCCAGCAGGGGGACACTCCATAATGAAAAACTGTTTTTT. Its protein is CASRGTLHNEKLFF.

This clonotype came up many times. The chain is built from TRBV20-1 and TRBJ1-5; a possible D gene is TRBD1 (6 bases). Trimming pared 2 bases from V and 7 bases from J, leaving 12 bases between. The CDR3 is 13 residues long. The V gene's germline CDR1 is DFQATT and CDR2 SNEGSKA (reference sequence). CDR3 nucleotide sequence: TGCAGTGCTAGACCAGGGGTGGGCCAGCCCCAGCATTTT. This translates into CSARPGVGQPQHF.

This sequence joins TRBV20-1 and TRBJ2-7; D gene unclear. This CDR3 contains 12 residues. CDR1 is DFQATT, CDR2 SNEGSKA, per germline (reference sequence). V gave up 2 bases and J gave up 4 bases, with 9 bases separating them. The DNA for the CDR3 is TGCAGTGCTAGAACCGACGGTTACGAGCAGTACTTC. This codes for CSARTDGYEQYF.

This clonotype was seen repeatedly, ten times or more. The rearrangement links TRBV6-1 to TRBJ1-3; D not certain. This CDR3 is 15 amino acids long. The germline V gene has CDR1 MNHNS and CDR2 SASEGT. V gave up 3 bases and J gave up 0 bases, with 9 bases separating them. In DNA, the CDR3 is TGTGCCAGCAGTGAGAACGGGAGCTCTGGAAACACCATATATTTT. Residues: CASSENGSSGNTIYF.

This chain connects TRBV20-1 to TRBJ2-1, with 8 bases aligning to TRBD1. CDR3 length: 15 amino acids. The germline V gene has CDR1 DFQATT and CDR2 SNEGSKA (reference sequence). V was pared by 2 bases and J by 12 bases, with 15 bases of the junction left unmatched. The CDR3 DNA reads as TGCAGTGCTAGACCGGGACAGGAAGGAGGCTACGGGCAGTTCTTC. Translating it yields CSARPGQEGGYGQFF.

The sample holds a few counts of this clonotype. The chain has TRBV20-1 and TRBJ2-3; possibly TRBD1 for D (5 bases). The CDR3 consists of 13 residues. V was pared by 3 bases and J by 3 bases, with 10 bases between. Germline values: CDR1 DFQATT, CDR2 SNEGSKA (reference sequence). The CDR3 DNA is TGCAGTGCTAGGAAGACAGCGACAGATACGCAGTATTTT. Its protein is CSARKTATDTQYF.

This chain links TRBV15 with TRBJ2-3; TRBD1 matches 9 bases. Unmatched junction bases numbered 8, after V lost 4 bases and J lost 0 bases. The CDR3 sequence is 17 residues long. The germline gives CDR1 LNHNV, CDR2 YYDKDF (reference sequence). The CDR3 nucleotides read TGTGCCACCAGCACCACGCCCGGGACAGGGAGCACAGATACGCAGTATTTT. It yields the protein CATSTTPGTGSTDTQYF.

In DNA, the CDR3 is TGTGCCAGCAGCCCGCGCACGGGGGGTAGCTACGGTACGCAGTATTTT. This sequence encodes CASSPRTGGSYGTQYF. The chain links TRBV7-6 to TRBJ2-3; TRBD2 matches at 7 bases. Losses at the gene ends were 5 bases for V and 8 bases for J; bases not matched to a gene: 16. The CDR3 consists of 16 residues. Germline CDR1 reads SGHVS; CDR2 reads FNYEAQ. Drawing the rest from reference TRBV7-6 and TRBJ2-3, the complete variable domain is GAGVSQSPRYKVTKRGQDVALRCDPISGHVSLYWYRQALGQGPEFLTYFNYEAQQDKSGLPNDRFSAERPEGSISTLTIQRTEQRDSAMYRCASSPRTGGSYGTQYFGPGTRLTVL.

This clonotype was seen more than once but under ten times. DNA of the CDR3: TGTGCCAGCGGCCGGGGACAGGGGGTCTCCGAGCAGTACTTC. Its protein product is CASGRGQGVSEQYF. The chain uses TRBV6-1 and TRBJ2-7, with 11 bases that match TRBD1. Germline V gene sequence: CDR1 MNHNS, CDR2 SASEGT. With 8 bases clipped from V and 6 bases from J, the junction kept 9 bases outside the gene matches. CDR3 length: 14 amino acids.

This clonotype was seen a few times. The V and J genes are TRBV29-1 and TRBJ2-3; 12 nucleotides line up with TRBD2. From germline, CDR1 is SQVTM and CDR2 ANQGSEA. The CDR3 has 20 residues. The V and J ends lost 4 bases and 4 bases, in that order; junction bases with no gene match: 21. CDR3 DNA: TGCAGCGTTGTGCGGAGGACTAGCGGGGATAATTCAGTCCCCCCAGATACGCAGTATTTT. Amino acid sequence: CSVVRRTSGDNSVPPDTQYF.

In this sample, this clonotype turned up a few times. The rearrangement uses TRBV6-1 and TRBJ1-1; D remains ambiguous. CDR3 length: 13 amino acids. Germline V gene sequence: CDR1 MNHNS, CDR2 SASEGT. V gave up 8 bases and J gave up 1 base, with 11 bases separating them. CDR3 DNA: TGTGCCAGCTCAACTGATCCGAACACTGAAGCTTTCTTT. This gives the protein CASSTDPNTEAFF.

This clonotype was observed at least ten times. The J gene is TRBJ2-7, the V gene TRBV20-1; either TRBD1 or TRBD2 may supply D (7 bases each). The CDR3 has 14 residues. Trimming removed 5 bases from V and 4 bases from J, with 18 bases in between. CDR1 and CDR2 (germline): DFQATT, SNEGSKA (reference sequence). The CDR3 loop reads CSAPPGGARYEQYF. The CDR3 nucleotides read TGCAGTGCTCCCCCAGGGGGGGCGAGGTACGAGCAGTACTTC.

The chain combines TRBV12-3 or TRBV12-4 with TRBJ2-3; 7 positions match TRBD2. V lost 2 bases and J lost 5; bases outside the gene matches: 7. This CDR3 is 15 amino acids long. CDR3 amino acids: CASSLSRGGRDTQYF. CDR3 DNA sequence: TGTGCCAGCAGTTTATCTAGGGGAGGGCGAGATACGCAGTATTTT.

This clonotype was detected only a few times. The chain links TRBV6-5 to TRBJ1-1, with no clear D. V lost 2 bases, J lost 5 bases, and 15 bases lay in between. The CDR3 runs to 15 residues. The germline gives CDR1 MNHEY, CDR2 SVGAGI. The CDR3 spells CASSYTTVNGTEAFF. CDR3 sequence (DNA): TGTGCCAGCAGTTACACGACGGTGAATGGGACTGAAGCTTTCTTT.

The J gene is TRBJ2-5, the V gene TRBV6-5; either TRBD1 or TRBD2 may supply D (5 bases each). Trimming cost V 3 bases and J 7 bases, with 15 bases left between them. Germline V gives CDR1 MNHEY, CDR2 SVGAGI. This CDR3 has 14 amino acids. CDR3 sequence reads: CASSYSDSRGTQYF. CDR3 DNA: TGTGCCAGCAGTTATTCGGACTCTAGGGGGACCCAGTACTTC.

This clonotype occurred a few times. This chain joins TRBV6-1 and TRBJ2-5; 8 bases agree with TRBD1. Germline CDR1 and CDR2: MNHNS and SASEGT. The CDR3 extends over 14 amino acids. The V segment lost 8 bases and the J segment 5 bases; nucleotides outside the gene matches: 10. This CDR3 is CASARPGGSETQYF. CDR3 nucleotide sequence: TGTGCCAGCGCGAGGCCAGGGGGCTCGGAGACCCAGTACTTC.

J is TRBJ2-7 and V is TRBV6-1; either TRBD1 or TRBD2 may supply D (5 bases each). The CDR3 spans 13 residues. Trimming shortened V by 10 bases and J by 0 bases, and 13 bases separated the two germline ends. Germline V gene lookup returns CDR1 MNHNS and CDR2 SASEGT. The CDR3 is CAIRDGSSYEQYF. The CDR3 region has the DNA TGTGCCATACGGGACGGAAGCTCCTACGAGCAGTACTTC.

This chain joins TRBV7-4 and TRBJ2-3; maybe TRBD1 (5 bases). V lost 4 bases, J lost 3 bases, and 17 bases lay in between. Germline V gene lookup returns CDR1 SGHVT and CDR2 SQSDAQ. The CDR3 covers 16 residues. The CDR3 is CASSCRRGAATDTQYF. The CDR3 nucleotides read TGTGCCAGCAGCTGCCGACGTGGGGCGGCTACAGATACGCAGTATTTT.

The gene calls are TRBV7-2 and TRBJ2-2, with 7 positions matching TRBD2. The CDR3 covers 13 residues. Germline V gives CDR1 SGHTA, CDR2 FQGNSA. The J segment lost 14 bases and the V segment lost 1 base, leaving 7 bases of the junction unmatched. Written as DNA, the CDR3 is TGTGCCAGCAGCTTAGATTCGCGGGGGACTCTGTTTTTT. This codes for CASSLDSRGTLFF.

CDR3 protein: CASSSYRDGLWSPLHF. For the CDR3, the DNA is TGTGCCAGCAGCTCTTATCGGGACGGTCTTTGGTCACCCCTCCACTTT. V and J are TRBV7-6 and TRBJ1-6; a possible D gene is TRBD1 (5 bases). Deletions cut 4 bases from V and 10 bases from J, with 20 bases between. The CDR3 is 16 residues long. Looked up from germline, CDR1 is SGHVS and CDR2 is FNYEAQ.

The V call is TRBV20-1, the J call TRBJ1-4, with D unclear. Per germline, CDR1 DFQATT and CDR2 SNEGSKA (reference sequence). The V end was cut by 2 bases, the J end by 5 bases, with 6 bases between. This CDR3 is built from 12 residues. DNA for the CDR3: TGCAGTGCTAGAAGTGGGAATGAAAAACTGTTTTTT. Translating it yields CSARSGNEKLFF.

This clonotype was found many times. The chain recombines TRBV18 with TRBJ1-1; D is unresolved. The CDR3 runs to 13 residues. Germline V gene data show CDR1 as KGHSH and CDR2 as LQKENI. Trimming removed 5 bases at V and 0 bases at J, with 7 bases between. CDR3 nucleotide sequence: TGTGCCAGCTCATCCCAGTTGAACACTGAAGCTTTCTTT. Its translation: CASSSQLNTEAFF.

This chain connects TRBV30 to TRBJ2-3; D is possibly TRBD2 (5 bases). Germline V lookup: CDR1 GTSNPN, CDR2 SVGIG (reference sequence). The CDR3 covers 13 residues. Trimming cost V 6 bases and J 1 base, with 11 bases left between them. CDR3 sequence: CACASIRTDTQYF. The CDR3 DNA reads TGTGCCTGTGCTAGCATTCGCACAGATACGCAGTATTTT. Full variable domain (remainder filled in from reference TRBV30 and TRBJ2-3): SQTIHQWPATLVQPVGSPLSLECTVEGTSNPNLYWYRQAAGRGLQLLFYSVGIGQISSEVPQNLSASRPQDRQFILSSKKLLLSDSGFYLCACASIRTDTQYFGPGTRLTVL.

This clonotype was seen many times. The genes are TRBV6-2 or TRBV6-3 and TRBJ1-2; no clear D. Between the trimmed V and J ends, which lost 2 bases and 4 bases, there was a span of 11 bases. The germline gives CDR1 MNHEY, CDR2 SVGEGT. The CDR3 sequence is 14 residues long. The CDR3 region is CASSYVGIPYGYTF. The CDR3 nucleotides read TGTGCCAGCAGTTACGTCGGAATCCCCTATGGCTACACCTTC.

Many counts were recorded for this clonotype. The chain couples TRBV20-1 to TRBJ2-1; D might be TRBD2 (6 bases). Germline V CDR1 and CDR2: DFQATT, SNEGSKA (reference sequence). The CDR3 is 12 amino acids. V was trimmed by 5 bases and J by 5 bases, leaving 10 bases between them. The CDR3 DNA reads as TGCAGTGCTCCGAGGACTAACAATGAGCAGTTCTTC. Protein: CSAPRTNNEQFF.